This TCR beta chain was sequenced in a study of CD8 T cells in ankylosing spondylitis (dated by TCRdb to between 2016 and 2019). Regarding the study in general: The study profiled T cell receptor beta repertoires in healthy donors and ankylosing spondylitis patients to find disease-linked TCR variants. Peripheral blood was sampled, and synovial fluid was additionally collected from ankylosing spondylitis patients. The full study cohort was made up of 25 to 30 ankylosing spondylitis patients and 108 healthy donors.

TCRdb lists the instrument as Illumina HiSeq 2500. Quantitative 5'-RACE with molecular barcodes was the method used to prepare the TCR beta libraries. The paper's processing steps were these. A new computational method, built on a probabilistic model of VDJ rearrangement, was used to identify disease-linked TCR variants. TCRdb reprocessed the public reads (quality trimming at Q25 with fastp, clone calling with MiXCR) and kept in-frame beta chains. When rows share a CDR3 protein, they turn into one entry using the most common DNA and genes. In this record, the V and J calls reflect TCRdb's handling and not the investigators' own analysis. The sample table shows more than 300,000 distinct CDR3 sequences, and around 8% are seen once. Together, the top ten hold about 14% of the sample. Findings and caveats that apply to the study as a whole: A TCR beta motif made up of several highly homologous amino acid variants appeared to be characteristic of blood from ankylosing spondylitis patients. The disease-linked clones were reported as significantly enriched in matched synovial fluid samples from ankylosing spondylitis patients. The disease-linked clones had a CD8+ phenotype and were found at relatively low frequencies in peripheral blood. Some motif variants were previously reported in synovial fluid and blood of reactive arthritis patients, suggesting common disease-initiation mechanisms.

This clonotype was counted ten times or more. Its antigen remains undetermined. There are no base qualities to consult, and no much larger clone falls within one base. Sequenced: blood, either unsorted or a sorted T cell fraction (not recorded which). The receptor's source is a male donor with ankylosing spondylitis.

The CDR3 amino acid sequence is: CASSLGGPVNTEAFF. The bases are TGTGCCAGCAGTTTAGGAGGACCGGTGAACACTGAAGCTTTCTTT. Recombination joined TRBV12-3 or TRBV12-4 with TRBJ1-1; the D segment cannot be called with confidence. The CDR3 contains 15 residues, cysteine and phenylalanine counted. Just the 45-base CDR3 DNA is kept, in frame starting at base 1. Trimming costs V 1 base and J 0 bases, and their ends lie 9 bases apart.